A selection of T cell receptor beta chains follows, all from one sample in a study of T cells in Graves' hyperthyroidism and ophthalmopathy. TCRdb processed the multiplex PCR reads anew with MiXCR; each CDR3 protein has one entry. The table shows hundreds of thousands of distinct CDR3 sequences, with 35% to 55% occurring only once. The sample consisted of peripheral blood or thyroid tissue (not recorded which). The receptor source for this set is a woman younger than 35 with Graves' hyperthyroidism. The CDR3 runs from the conserved cysteine through the conserved F or W. D genes are given only for firm matches. Size is omitted from some rows. Given values are once, few, many or a class for expanded clones.

D	size	V	J	DNA	CDR3
TRBD1	-	TRBV19	TRBJ1-5	TGTGCCAGTACAAAACCCGGGACAGGGGACAATCAGCCCCAGCATTTT	CASTKPGTGDNQPQHF
-	many	TRBV7-2	TRBJ2-5	TGTGCCAGCAGCCGCCGGGAGACCCAGTACTTC	CASSRRETQYF
-	-	TRBV2	TRBJ2-5	TGTGCCACCGGGCGGCGGGATGGGGAGACCCAGTACTTC	CATGRRDGETQYF
TRBD1	-	TRBV2	TRBJ1-5	TGTGCCAGCAGTTACTTCCGGGACAGGGGGCCTGCGGGGCCCCAGCATTTT	CASSYFRDRGPAGPQHF
-	-	TRBV14	TRBJ2-7	TGTGCCAGCAGCCAAGTAAGGGGCGAGCAGTACTTC	CASSQVRGEQYF
-	many	TRBV7-9	TRBJ2-7	TGTGCCAGCAGTCCTTCGGACTACGAGCAGTACTTC	CASSPSDYEQYF
-	-	TRBV6-4	TRBJ2-7	TGTGCCACCAATGCGGGTAGTCACGAGCAGTACTTC	CATNAGSHEQYF
TRBD1	few	TRBV20-1	TRBJ2-5	TGCAGTGCTGCGGGGACAGGGGGCCGTCGAGAGACCCAGTACTTC	CSAAGTGGRRETQYF
-	-	TRBV2	TRBJ2-7	TGTGCCAGCAGTCAAGGGGGTCGGGGTGCTTCGGTGTACTTC	CASSQGGRGASVYF
-	-	TRBV5-1	TRBJ2-6	TGCGCCAGCAGACGGATAGGGACCAACGTCCTGACTTTC	CASRRIGTNVLTF
-	few	TRBV11-3	TRBJ1-2	TGTGCCAGCAGCTTAGATCGAGGCAGGGAGAATGGCTACACCTTC	CASSLDRGRENGYTF
TRBD1	few	TRBV7-2	TRBJ1-4	TGTGCCAGCAGCCTCCGGACAGGGGAGAGTGAAAAACTGTTTTTT	CASSLRTGESEKLFF
-	-	TRBV5-1	TRBJ2-2	TGCGCCAGCAGCCTCGATCTAATTAACACCGGGGAGCTGTTTTTT	CASSLDLINTGELFF
-	many	TRBV10-3	TRBJ1-1	TGTGCCATCAGTGAGTTCGGATTGAACACTGAAGCTTTCTTT	CAISEFGLNTEAFF
-	-	TRBV5-1	TRBJ2-5	TGCGCCAGCAGCTTGGCCTTTCAAGAGACCCAGTACTTC	CASSLAFQETQYF
TRBD2	many	TRBV29-1	TRBJ2-7	TGCAGCGTTGAAGTCCTAGCGGGAGGGCTTCTTTACGAGCAGTACTTC	CSVEVLAGGLLYEQYF
-	-	TRBV29-1	TRBJ2-5	TGCAGCACTGTTGGGGGGCGTGAGACCCAGTACTTC	CSTVGGRETQYF
-	-	TRBV25-1	TRBJ2-5	TGTGCCAGCAGTGCCCGAGCGGGCAGGGGGCAAGAGACCCAGTACTTC	CASSARAGRGQETQYF
-	few	TRBV19	TRBJ2-5	TGTGCCAGTAGGCCATGGGGGACAAAAGAGACCCAGTACTTC	CASRPWGTKETQYF
-	-	TRBV11-3	TRBJ1-1	TGTGCCAGCAGCTTAGAGGGGTCCGACATGAACACTGAAGCTTTCTTT	CASSLEGSDMNTEAFF
-	-	TRBV6-5	TRBJ2-7	TGTGCCAGCAGTTTAGCCCCCGGATTAGCCACCTACGAGCAGTACTTC	CASSLAPGLATYEQYF
TRBD2	once	TRBV7-9	TRBJ2-3	TGTGCCACCAAGCAGGCGGGAGGTACAGATACGCAGTATTTT	CATKQAGGTDTQYF